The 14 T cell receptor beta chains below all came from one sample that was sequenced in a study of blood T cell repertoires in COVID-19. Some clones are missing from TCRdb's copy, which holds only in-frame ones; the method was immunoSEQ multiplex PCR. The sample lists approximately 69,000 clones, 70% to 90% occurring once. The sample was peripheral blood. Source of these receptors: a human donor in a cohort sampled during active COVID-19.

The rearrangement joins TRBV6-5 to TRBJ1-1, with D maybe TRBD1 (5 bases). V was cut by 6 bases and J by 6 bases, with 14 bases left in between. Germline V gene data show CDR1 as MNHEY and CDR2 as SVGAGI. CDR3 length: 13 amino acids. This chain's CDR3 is CASRPGTGAEAFF. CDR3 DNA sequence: TGTGCCAGCAGGCCCGGGACGGGGGCTGAAGCTTTCTTT.

CDR3 bases: TGTGCCAGCAGCTTAGTAATAGGGGATAACTATGGCTACACCTTC. It specifies CASSLVIGDNYGYTF. The chain links TRBV7-2 to TRBJ1-2; weak D call: TRBD1 (5 bases). V lost 1 base to trimming and J lost 1 base, with 10 bases between them. Germline V gene data show CDR1 as SGHTA and CDR2 as FQGNSA. The CDR3 totals 15 residues.

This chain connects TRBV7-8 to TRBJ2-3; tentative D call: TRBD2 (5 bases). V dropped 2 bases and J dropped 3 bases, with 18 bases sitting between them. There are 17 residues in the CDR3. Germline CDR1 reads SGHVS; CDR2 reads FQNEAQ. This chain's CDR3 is CASSLNSGNGRTDTQYF. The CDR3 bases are TGTGCCAGCAGCTTAAATTCGGGAAACGGACGGACAGATACGCAGTATTTT. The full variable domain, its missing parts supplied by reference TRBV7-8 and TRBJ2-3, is GAGVSQSPRYKVAKRGQDVALRCDPISGHVSLFWYQQALGQGPEFLTYFQNEAQLDKSGLPSDRFFAERPEGSVSTLKIQRTQQEDSAVYLCASSLNSGNGRTDTQYFGPGTRLTVL.

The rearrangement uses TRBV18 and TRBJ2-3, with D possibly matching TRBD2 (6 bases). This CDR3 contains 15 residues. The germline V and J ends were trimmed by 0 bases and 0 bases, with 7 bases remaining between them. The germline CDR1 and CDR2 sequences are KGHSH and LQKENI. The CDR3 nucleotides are TGTGCCAGCTCACCACCGGGACTTAGCACAGATACGCAGTATTTT. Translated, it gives CASSPPGLSTDTQYF.

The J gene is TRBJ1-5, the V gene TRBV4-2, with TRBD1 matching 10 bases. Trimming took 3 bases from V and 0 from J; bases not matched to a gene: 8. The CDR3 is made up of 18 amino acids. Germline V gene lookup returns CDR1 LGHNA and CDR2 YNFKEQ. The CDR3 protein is CASSQGTGAAGSNQPQHF. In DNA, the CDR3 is TGTGCCAGCAGCCAGGGGACAGGGGCGGCGGGTAGCAATCAGCCCCAGCATTTT.

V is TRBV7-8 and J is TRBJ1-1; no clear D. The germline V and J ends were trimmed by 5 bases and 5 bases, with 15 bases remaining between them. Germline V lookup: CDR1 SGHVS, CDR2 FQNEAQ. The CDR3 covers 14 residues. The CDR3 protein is CASSRAGGYTEAFF. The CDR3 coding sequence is TGTGCCAGCAGCCGAGCGGGAGGGTATACTGAAGCTTTCTTT. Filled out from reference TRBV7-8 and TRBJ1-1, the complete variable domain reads GAGVSQSPRYKVAKRGQDVALRCDPISGHVSLFWYQQALGQGPEFLTYFQNEAQLDKSGLPSDRFFAERPEGSVSTLKIQRTQQEDSAVYLCASSRAGGYTEAFFGQGTRLTVV.

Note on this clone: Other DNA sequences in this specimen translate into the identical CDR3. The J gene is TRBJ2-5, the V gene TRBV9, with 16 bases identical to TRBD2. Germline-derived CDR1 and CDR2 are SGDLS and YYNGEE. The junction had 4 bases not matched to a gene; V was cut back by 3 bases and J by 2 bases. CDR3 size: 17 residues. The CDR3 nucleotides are TGTGCCAGCAGCGCCGGGACTAGCGGGGGGGTACAAGAGACCCAGTACTTC. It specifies CASSAGTSGGVQETQYF. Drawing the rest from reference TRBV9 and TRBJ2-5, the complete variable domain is DSGVTQTPKHLITATGQRVTLRCSPRSGDLSVYWYQQSLDQGLQFLIQYYNGEERAKGNILERFSAQQFPDLHSELNLSSLELGDSALYFCASSAGTSGGVQETQYFGPGTRLLVL.

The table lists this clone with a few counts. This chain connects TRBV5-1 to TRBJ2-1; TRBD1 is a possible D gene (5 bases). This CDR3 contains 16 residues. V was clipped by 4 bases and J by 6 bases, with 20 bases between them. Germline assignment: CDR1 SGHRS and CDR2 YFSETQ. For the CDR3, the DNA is TGCGCCAGCAGCACCTCGGACCGTCAAGGGGTCAATGAGCAGTTCTTC. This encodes CASSTSDRQGVNEQFF.

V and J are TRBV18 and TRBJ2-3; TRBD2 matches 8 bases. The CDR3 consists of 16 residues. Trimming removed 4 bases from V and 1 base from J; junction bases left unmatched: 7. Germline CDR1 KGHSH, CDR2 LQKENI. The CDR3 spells CASSLLAEGGTDTQYF. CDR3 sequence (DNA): TGTGCCAGCTCACTACTAGCGGAAGGGGGCACAGATACGCAGTATTTT.

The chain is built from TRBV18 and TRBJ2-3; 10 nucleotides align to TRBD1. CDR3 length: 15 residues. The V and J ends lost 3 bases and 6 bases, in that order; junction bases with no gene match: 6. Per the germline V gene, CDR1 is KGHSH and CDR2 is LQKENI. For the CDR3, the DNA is TGTGCCAGCTCACCCGGGACAGGGGCCCGGGATACGCAGTATTTT. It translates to CASSPGTGARDTQYF.

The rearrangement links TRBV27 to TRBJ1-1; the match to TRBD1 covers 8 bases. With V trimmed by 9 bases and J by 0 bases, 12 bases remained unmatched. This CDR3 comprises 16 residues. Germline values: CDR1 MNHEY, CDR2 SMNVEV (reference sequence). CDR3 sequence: CASETGARIMNTEAFF. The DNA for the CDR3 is TGTGCCAGTGAGACAGGGGCCCGCATTATGAACACTGAAGCTTTCTTT.

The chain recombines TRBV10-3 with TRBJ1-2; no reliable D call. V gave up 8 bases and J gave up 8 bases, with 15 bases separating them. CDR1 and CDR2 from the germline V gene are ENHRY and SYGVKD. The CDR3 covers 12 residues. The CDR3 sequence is CAIGALREGYTF. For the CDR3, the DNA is TGTGCCATCGGAGCCCTTCGTGAGGGCTACACCTTC.

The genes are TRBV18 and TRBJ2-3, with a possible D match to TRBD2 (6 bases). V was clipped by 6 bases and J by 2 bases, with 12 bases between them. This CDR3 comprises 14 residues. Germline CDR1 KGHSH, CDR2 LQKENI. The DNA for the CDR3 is TGTGCCAGCTCGGACGGGGGATACACAGATACGCAGTATTTT. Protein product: CASSDGGYTDTQYF.

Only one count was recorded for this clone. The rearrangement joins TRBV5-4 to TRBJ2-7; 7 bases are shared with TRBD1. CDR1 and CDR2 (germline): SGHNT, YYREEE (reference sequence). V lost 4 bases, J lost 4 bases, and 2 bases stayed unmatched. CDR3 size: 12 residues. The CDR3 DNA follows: TGTGCCAGCAGCCCGACAGGGTACGAGCAGTACTTC. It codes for CASSPTGYEQYF.